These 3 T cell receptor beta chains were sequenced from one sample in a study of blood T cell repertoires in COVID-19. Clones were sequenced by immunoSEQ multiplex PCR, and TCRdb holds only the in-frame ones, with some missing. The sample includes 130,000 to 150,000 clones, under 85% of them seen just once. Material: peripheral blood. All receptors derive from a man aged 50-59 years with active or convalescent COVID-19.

The CDR3: CASTDRLLNTEAFF. CDR3 DNA sequence: TGTGCCAGCACTGACAGGCTCCTGAACACTGAAGCTTTCTTT. The chain carries TRBV19 and TRBJ1-1; weak D call: TRBD1 (6 bases). This CDR3 is built from 14 residues. Germline values: CDR1 LNHDA, CDR2 SQIVND (reference sequence). Deletions cut 9 bases from V and 0 bases from J, with 14 bases between.

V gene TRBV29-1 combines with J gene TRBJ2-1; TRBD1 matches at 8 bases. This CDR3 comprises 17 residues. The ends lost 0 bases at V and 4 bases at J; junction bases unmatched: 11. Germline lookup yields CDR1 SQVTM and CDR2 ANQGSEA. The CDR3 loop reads CSVEDRRTGWPYNEQFF. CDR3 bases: TGCAGCGTTGAAGATCGTCGGACAGGGTGGCCGTACAATGAGCAGTTCTTC.

The CDR3 bases are TGTGCCAGCAGCTCTCCGGCGGGGCTAGGGACCTACGAGCAGTACTTC. Translated: CASSSPAGLGTYEQYF. The rearrangement joins TRBV11-2 to TRBJ2-7; possibly TRBD2 for D (6 bases). CDR3 length equals 16 residues. Looked up from germline, CDR1 is SGHAT and CDR2 is FQNNGV. The ends were cut back, 4 bases at V and 2 bases at J, with 18 bases in the middle.